Listed below are T cell receptor beta chains from one sample, sequenced in a study of vaccination and CD4 T cells after COVID-19. Their antigens remain unidentified. TCRdb re-derived calls from the PCR reads in MiXCR, one entry per CDR3 protein. This table holds roughly 14,000 distinct CDR3 sequences, about 39% found once. Sequencing input: CD4+ T cells from blood, cultured in vitro. The source of these receptors is a human donor who had recovered from COVID-19. Both conserved end residues are part of each CDR3. The D gene is left open where the match is weak. Clone size is stated in some rows and not others, as once, few, many or a class when expanded.

j_call clone_size v_call d_call cdr3_aa cdr3_nt
TRBJ1-6 - TRBV11-2 TRBD1 CASSLNRGGYNSPLHF TGTGCCAGCAGCTTGAACAGGGGGGGATATAATTCGCCCCTCCACTTT
TRBJ1-3 - TRBV24-1 - CATSVGKGPGNTIYF TGTGCCACCAGTGTCGGGAAGGGTCCTGGAAACACCATATATTTT
TRBJ1-5 - TRBV6-1 - CASRGIQGNQPQHF TGTGCCAGCAGGGGAATACAGGGCAATCAGCCCCAGCATTTT
TRBJ1-5 few TRBV27 TRBD1 CASSPLDRGSSQPQHF TGTGCCAGCAGTCCACTGGACAGGGGATCCAGTCAGCCCCAGCATTTT
TRBJ1-5 - TRBV20-1 - CSASASLPAENSNQPQHF TGCAGTGCTAGTGCAAGTCTACCGGCAGAGAATAGCAATCAGCCCCAGCATTTT
TRBJ2-3 once TRBV20-1 - CSASVHSKRDTQYF TGCAGTGCTAGCGTCCATTCGAAGCGGGATACGCAGTATTTT
TRBJ1-2 few TRBV27 - CASSLVASGYGYTF TGTGCCAGCAGTTTAGTAGCGTCAGGTTATGGCTACACCTTC
TRBJ2-7 - TRBV20-1 TRBD1 CSAGQGSYEQYF TGCAGTGCCGGACAGGGTTCCTACGAGCAGTACTTC
TRBJ1-2 few TRBV14 - CASSADGWGYTF TGTGCCAGCAGCGCCGACGGTTGGGGCTACACCTTC
TRBJ2-5 few TRBV20-1 TRBD2 CSARPLAGQETQYF TGCAGTGCTAGACCTCTAGCGGGACAAGAGACCCAGTACTTC
TRBJ2-3 - TRBV19 - CASSSIITYSTDTQYF TGTGCCAGTAGTTCCATTATAACCTATAGCACAGATACGCAGTATTTT
TRBJ2-7 - TRBV21-1 - CASSKEGRRNEQYF TGTGCCAGCAGCAAAGAGGGGCGTAGAAACGAGCAGTACTTC
TRBJ2-3 - TRBV20-1 TRBD2 CSARAGLAGGTTDTQYF TGCAGTGCTAGAGCTGGACTAGCGGGGGGAACCACAGATACGCAGTATTTT
TRBJ1-2 - TRBV7-2 - CASSSTRNEAYGYTF TGTGCCAGCAGCTCCACAAGAAATGAAGCCTATGGCTACACCTTC
TRBJ2-3 few TRBV20-1 - CSARVGSGDTQYF TGCAGTGCTAGAGTCGGGTCTGGAGATACGCAGTATTTT
TRBJ1-1 few TRBV2 - CASSEGRGRTEAFF TGTGCCAGCAGTGAAGGCAGGGGACGGACTGAAGCTTTCTTT
TRBJ2-7 - TRBV2 TRBD2 CASSEAASGSDEQYF TGTGCCAGCAGTGAGGCGGCTAGCGGGAGTGACGAGCAGTACTTC
TRBJ1-3 few TRBV20-1 - CSARFKDSGNTIYF TGCAGTGCTAGGTTCAAGGACTCTGGAAACACCATATATTTT
TRBJ1-1 few TRBV12-3/TRBV12-4 TRBD1 CASSIATGGGNTEAFF TGTGCCAGCAGCATAGCGACAGGGGGTGGGAACACTGAAGCTTTCTTT
TRBJ1-1 few TRBV5-4 - CASSLMGQGFTEAFF TGTGCCAGCAGCTTGATGGGGCAGGGATTCACTGAAGCTTTCTTT
TRBJ1-5 - TRBV27 TRBD1 CASRRDRAGNQPQHF TGTGCCAGCAGGAGAGACAGGGCCGGCAATCAGCCCCAGCATTTT
TRBJ1-5 once TRBV27 - CASSDRGGLGQPQHF TGTGCCAGCAGTGATCGAGGGGGTCTAGGGCAGCCCCAGCATTTT
TRBJ1-1 once TRBV12-3/TRBV12-4 - CASRLDPNTEAFF TGTGCCAGCAGACTGGACCCGAACACTGAAGCTTTCTTT
TRBJ2-2 - TRBV10-1 - CASSEASLRGGTGELFF TGCGCCAGCAGTGAAGCGAGTCTCAGGGGAGGCACCGGGGAGCTGTTTTTT
TRBJ2-5 - TRBV9 - CASSVEGGETQYF TGTGCCAGCAGCGTAGAAGGAGGGGAGACCCAGTACTTC
TRBJ1-2 few TRBV7-2 - CASSLEVPGHGYTF TGTGCCAGCAGCTTAGAAGTTCCAGGGCATGGCTACACCTTC
TRBJ2-7 - TRBV6-5 TRBD2 CASSYPQTGTIQSTEQYF TGTGCCAGCAGTTACCCCCAAACCGGGACTATTCAGTCAACCGAGCAGTACTTC
TRBJ1-1 - TRBV6-1 - CASSILGRGATEAFF TGTGCCAGCAGCATTCTGGGGAGAGGGGCCACTGAAGCTTTCTTT
TRBJ1-4 - TRBV6-2/TRBV6-3 - CASSYSTTGTEKLFF TGTGCCAGCAGTTACTCGACAACCGGGACAGAAAAACTGTTTTTT
TRBJ2-1 - TRBV12-3/TRBV12-4 TRBD1 CASRIGQGALNEQFF TGTGCCAGCAGGATTGGACAGGGGGCTTTAAATGAGCAGTTCTTC